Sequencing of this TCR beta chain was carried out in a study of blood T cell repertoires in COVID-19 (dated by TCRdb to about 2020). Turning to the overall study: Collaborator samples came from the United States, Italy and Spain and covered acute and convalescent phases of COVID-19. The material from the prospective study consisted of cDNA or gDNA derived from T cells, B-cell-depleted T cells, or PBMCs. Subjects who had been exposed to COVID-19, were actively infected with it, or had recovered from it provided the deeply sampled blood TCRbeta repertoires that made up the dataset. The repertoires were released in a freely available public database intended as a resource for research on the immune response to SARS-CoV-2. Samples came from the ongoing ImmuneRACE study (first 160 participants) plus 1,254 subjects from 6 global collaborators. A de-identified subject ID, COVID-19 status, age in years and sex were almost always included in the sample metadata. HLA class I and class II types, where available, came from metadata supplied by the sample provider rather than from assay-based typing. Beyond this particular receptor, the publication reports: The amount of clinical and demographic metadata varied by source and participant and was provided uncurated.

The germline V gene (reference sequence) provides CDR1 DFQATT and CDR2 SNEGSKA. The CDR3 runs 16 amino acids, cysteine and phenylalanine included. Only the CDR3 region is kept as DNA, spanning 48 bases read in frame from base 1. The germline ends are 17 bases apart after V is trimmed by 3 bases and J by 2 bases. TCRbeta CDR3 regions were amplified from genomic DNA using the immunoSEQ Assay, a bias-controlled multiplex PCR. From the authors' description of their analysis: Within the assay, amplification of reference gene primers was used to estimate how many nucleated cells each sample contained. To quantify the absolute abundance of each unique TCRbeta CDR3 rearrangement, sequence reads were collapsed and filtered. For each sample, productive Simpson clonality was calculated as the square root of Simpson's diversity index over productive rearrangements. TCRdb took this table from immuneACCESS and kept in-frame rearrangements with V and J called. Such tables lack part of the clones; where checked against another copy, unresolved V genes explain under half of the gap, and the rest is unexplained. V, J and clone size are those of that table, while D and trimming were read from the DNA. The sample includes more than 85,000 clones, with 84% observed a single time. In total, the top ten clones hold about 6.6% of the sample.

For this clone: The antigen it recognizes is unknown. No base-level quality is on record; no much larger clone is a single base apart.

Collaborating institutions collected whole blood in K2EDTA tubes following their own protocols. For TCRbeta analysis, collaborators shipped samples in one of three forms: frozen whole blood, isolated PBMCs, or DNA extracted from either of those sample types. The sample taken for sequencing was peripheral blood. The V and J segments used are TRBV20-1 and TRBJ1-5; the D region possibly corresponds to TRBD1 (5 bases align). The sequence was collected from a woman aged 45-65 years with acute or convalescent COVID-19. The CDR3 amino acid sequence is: CSASRGETVGNQPQHF. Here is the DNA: TGCAGTGCTAGTCGCGGGGAGACAGTTGGCAATCAGCCCCAGCATTTT.